Presented here are 30 T cell receptor beta chains from one specimen sequenced in a study of T cells after yellow fever vaccination. TCRdb ran MiXCR on the 5' RACE reads and lists one entry per CDR3 protein. This table holds under 100,000 distinct CDR3 sequences, under 6.5% found once. Specimen: CD8+ T cells sorted from PBMCs, collected 10 days after the yellow fever booster vaccination. The source of these receptors is a man between 18 and 29 years old who received the YFV17D yellow fever vaccine.

This clonotype has more than one count but fewer than ten. The chain combines TRBV6-2 or TRBV6-3 with TRBJ2-1, with TRBD2 matching 7 bases. This CDR3 is 15 amino acids long. The V segment lost 3 bases and the J segment 6 bases; nucleotides outside the gene matches: 8. Germline lookup yields CDR1 MNHEY and CDR2 SVGEGT. CDR3 nucleotides: TGTGCCAGCAGTTATGGGATGGGGGGGGGCAATGAGCAGTTCTTC. This encodes CASSYGMGGGNEQFF.

This clonotype was counted many times. The J gene is TRBJ2-3, the V gene TRBV21-1; the DNA was not compared with TRBD1, the D call given in the table. TRBV21-1 is a listed pseudogene. The CDR3 contains 17 residues. The CDR3 nucleotides are TGTGCCAACTTTCCCCCGCAATTGGGGGGCTCCACAGATACGCAGTATTTT. As protein: CANFPPQLGGSTDTQYF.

This clonotype was counted between two and nine times. The rearrangement joins TRBV5-4 to TRBJ2-1; 9 bases match TRBD2. The V segment lost 1 base and the J segment 4 bases; nucleotides outside the gene matches: 9. The CDR3 covers 17 residues. Germline CDR1 SGHNT, CDR2 YYREEE (reference sequence). CDR3 residues: CASSLLVGLAGYNEQFF. CDR3 DNA sequence: TGTGCCAGCAGCTTGCTCGTTGGGCTAGCGGGGTACAATGAGCAGTTCTTC.

This clonotype has only a few counts. The rearrangement uses TRBV5-4 and TRBJ1-6; a possible D gene is TRBD1 (5 bases). Trimming left V 4 bases short and J 8 bases short, with 16 bases between. The V gene's germline CDR1 is SGHNT and CDR2 YYREEE (reference sequence). CDR3 length equals 15 residues. The CDR3 coding sequence is TGTGCCAGCAGCGGAGGGGCGGGGGGAGATTCACCCCTCCACTTT. Amino acid sequence: CASSGGAGGDSPLHF.

This chain uses TRBV20-1 with TRBJ1-1, with a possible D match to TRBD1 (6 bases). V lost 3 bases to trimming and J lost 0 bases, with 14 bases between them. The CDR3 has 15 residues. CDR1 and CDR2 (germline): DFQATT, SNEGSKA (reference sequence). This CDR3 is CSASGGADMNTEAFF. CDR3 in DNA: TGCAGTGCTAGCGGGGGGGCCGATATGAACACTGAAGCTTTCTTT.

This clonotype occurred a few times. The chain links TRBV10-3 to TRBJ1-3; TRBD1 aligns across 10 bases. The germline CDR1 and CDR2 sequences are ENHRY and SYGVKD. The trim removed 7 bases at V and 7 bases at J, leaving 4 bases unmatched. The CDR3 sequence is 13 residues long. As DNA, the CDR3 is TGTGCCATCACCTCGGACAGGGGGAACACCATATATTTT. The encoded protein is CAITSDRGNTIYF.

This chain connects TRBV2 to TRBJ2-7; tentatively, D is TRBD1 (5 bases). Germline loops: CDR1 SNHLY, CDR2 FYNNEI. The CDR3 is made up of 12 amino acids. Trimming removed 10 bases from V and 4 bases from J, with 14 bases in between. The CDR3 sequence is CATREGAYEQYF. CDR3 sequence (DNA): TGTGCCACCCGAGAAGGGGCTTACGAGCAGTACTTC.

V gene TRBV4-2 combines with J gene TRBJ2-3, with TRBD2 identical over 12 bases. V lost 0 bases and J lost 7; bases outside the gene matches: 2. Germline assignment: CDR1 LGHNA and CDR2 YNFKEQ. The CDR3 runs 15 residues. CDR3 in DNA: TGTGCCAGCAGCCAAGAAGGACTAGCGGGGTATACGCAGTATTTT. Translated: CASSQEGLAGYTQYF.

The rearrangement links TRBV3-1 to TRBJ1-3; D unresolved. Deletions cut 0 bases from V and 0 bases from J, with 15 bases between. Per germline, CDR1 LGHDT and CDR2 YNNKEL (reference sequence). The CDR3 sequence is 18 residues long. The CDR3 DNA is TGTGCCAGCAGCCAAGAAATGCGGGGAACCTACTCTGGAAACACCATATATTTT. It encodes CASSQEMRGTYSGNTIYF.

This clonotype was found a few times. The chain recombines TRBV5-4 with TRBJ1-4, with 7 bases fitting TRBD1. Germline V lookup: CDR1 SGHNT, CDR2 YYREEE (reference sequence). J gave up 6 bases and V 4 bases, and 6 bases lay outside the gene matches. The CDR3 consists of 14 residues. The chain's CDR3 is CASSRSTGDEKLFF. CDR3 sequence (DNA): TGTGCCAGCAGCCGATCCACAGGGGATGAAAAACTGTTTTTT. Full variable domain (remainder filled in from reference TRBV5-4 and TRBJ1-4): ETGVTQSPTHLIKTRGQQVTLRCSSQSGHNTVSWYQQALGQGPQFIFQYYREEENGRGNFPPRFSGLQFPNYSSELNVNALELDDSALYLCASSRSTGDEKLFFGSGTQLSVL.

The genes are TRBV6-5 and TRBJ2-7; weak D call: TRBD2 (6 bases). V lost 4 bases, J lost 3 bases, and 16 bases lay in between. Germline V gives CDR1 MNHEY, CDR2 SVGAGI. The CDR3 spans 15 residues. In nucleotides, the CDR3 is TGTGCCAGCAGTTTCTCCGGGACTGGGCGCTACGAGCAGTACTTC. Its translation: CASSFSGTGRYEQYF.

The chain couples TRBV7-2 to TRBJ1-3, with 8 bases lining up with TRBD1. CDR1 is SGHTA and CDR2 is FQGNSA in the germline V gene. V lost 4 bases, J lost 4 bases, and 6 bases stayed unmatched. The CDR3 runs 15 residues. CDR3 sequence: CASSSWDRSGNTIYF. CDR3 DNA sequence: TGTGCCAGCAGCTCCTGGGACAGGAGCGGAAACACCATATATTTT.

This clonotype turned up a few times. The chain joins TRBV25-1 to TRBJ2-1; either TRBD1 or TRBD2 may supply D (5 bases each). Germline V gene data show CDR1 as MGHDK and CDR2 as SYGVNS. The CDR3 is 16 residues long. Trimming took 4 bases from V and 10 from J, leaving 23 bases between them. The CDR3 sequence: CASSGPQLGLRDEQFF. DNA of the CDR3: TGTGCCAGCAGTGGCCCCCAGTTGGGGTTGAGGGACGAGCAGTTCTTC.

This clonotype was found many times. V usage is TRBV6-1 and J usage is TRBJ2-3, with D hard to call. The CDR3 is 16 residues long. Germline V CDR1 and CDR2: MNHNS, SASEGT. V lost 4 bases and J 3 bases, leaving 17 bases between the germline ends. The DNA of the CDR3 is TGTGCCAGCAGTGGAAATCCGGGCCGTGAGACAGATACGCAGTATTTT. This codes for CASSGNPGRETDTQYF.

This clonotype was seen repeatedly, ten times or more. The V gene is TRBV7-9, the J gene TRBJ2-1; 8 bases are shared with TRBD2. The CDR3 has 15 amino acids. CDR1 and CDR2 from the germline V gene are SEHNR and FQNEAQ (reference sequence). Trimming removed 5 bases from V and 4 bases from J; junction bases left unmatched: 7. The CDR3 protein is CASSPALAAYNEQFF. CDR3 DNA: TGTGCCAGCAGCCCTGCACTAGCGGCGTACAATGAGCAGTTCTTC. The whole variable domain, filled in from reference TRBV7-9 and TRBJ2-1, reads DTGVSQNPRHKITKRGQNVTFRCDPISEHNRLYWYRQTLGQGPEFLTYFQNEAQLEKSRLLSDRFSAERPKGSFSTLEIQRTEQGDSAMYLCASSPALAAYNEQFFGPGTRLTVL.

A few counts support this clonotype. The V gene is TRBV11-2, the J gene TRBJ2-1; D is possibly TRBD1 (5 bases). Germline values: CDR1 SGHAT, CDR2 FQNNGV. The CDR3 loop spans 15 amino acids. Trimming pared 3 bases from V and 0 bases from J, leaving 9 bases between. CDR3 DNA sequence: TGTGCCAGCAGCTTTGGCAGGGACTCCTACAATGAGCAGTTCTTC. It is translated as CASSFGRDSYNEQFF. Using reference TRBV11-2 and TRBJ2-1 for the parts outside the CDR3, the full variable domain is EAGVAQSPRYKIIEKRQSVAFWCNPISGHATLYWYQQILGQGPKLLIQFQNNGVVDDSQLPKDRFSAERLKGVDSTLKIQPAKLEDSAVYLCASSFGRDSYNEQFFGPGTRLTVL.

This clonotype was counted a few times. The V call is TRBV12-3 or TRBV12-4, the J call TRBJ2-7; 8 nucleotides line up with TRBD1. The CDR3 is 15 amino acids. After removal of 5 bases from V and 3 bases from J, the junction contained 9 bases not matched to a gene. The CDR3 spells CASSATGTGLYEQYF. As DNA, the CDR3 is TGTGCCAGCAGTGCAACCGGGACAGGTCTCTACGAGCAGTACTTC.

J is TRBJ2-7 and V is TRBV12-5; 9 nucleotides agree with TRBD1. The CDR3 has 15 residues. Germline lookup yields CDR1 LGHNT and CDR2 FRNRAP. The V and J ends lost 5 bases and 3 bases, in that order; junction bases with no gene match: 8. The CDR3 spells CASGTHRGHYYEQYF. The CDR3 coding sequence is TGTGCTAGTGGTACTCACAGGGGGCATTACTACGAGCAGTACTTC.

This clonotype has at least ten counts. The chain is built from TRBV6-2 or TRBV6-3 and TRBJ2-7; D is perhaps TRBD1 (5 bases). CDR3 length: 13 amino acids. Germline CDR1 and CDR2: MNHEY and SVGEGT. V gave up 4 bases and J gave up 1 base, with 8 bases separating them. Here the CDR3 reads CASSWGQSYEQYV. The CDR3, as DNA: TGTGCCAGCAGTTGGGGCCAGTCCTACGAGCAGTACGTC.

The rearrangement uses TRBV6-2 or TRBV6-3 and TRBJ2-1; TRBD2 is a possible D gene (6 bases). The CDR3 runs 14 residues. V lost 4 bases to trimming and J lost 4 bases, with 11 bases between them. Germline CDR1 and CDR2: MNHEY and SVGEGT. CDR3 nucleotides: TGTGCCAGCAGTTTACGACTAGAGTACAATGAGCAGTTCTTC. Translation: CASSLRLEYNEQFF.

This clonotype has more than one count but fewer than ten. The chain links TRBV4-1 to TRBJ1-5; D remains unclear. V lost 2 bases, J lost 5 bases, and 13 bases lay in between. Germline CDR1 and CDR2: MGHRA and YSYEKL. The CDR3 is 15 residues long. Here the CDR3 DNA reads TGCGCCAGCAGCCAAATCTCCCTAATGGATCAGCCCCAGCATTTT. The encoded protein is CASSQISLMDQPQHF.

The rearrangement joins TRBV5-5 to TRBJ1-2, with 10 bases aligning to TRBD1. Trimming took 3 bases from V and 7 from J; bases not matched to a gene: 6. CDR3 length: 14 residues. Germline lookup yields CDR1 SGHKS and CDR2 YYEKEE (reference sequence). DNA for the CDR3: TGTGCCAGCAGCTGGACAGGGGGTCTTCGTGGCTACACCTTC. Translation: CASSWTGGLRGYTF.

The chain recombines TRBV11-3 with TRBJ2-1; 15 nucleotides align to TRBD2. The CDR3 contains 16 residues. V lost 3 bases to trimming and J lost 9 bases; unmatched junction nucleotides: 6. The V gene's germline CDR1 is SGHNT and CDR2 YENEEA. In DNA form, the CDR3 reads TGTGCCAGCAGCTTTACCGGGACTAGCGGGGGGAGTGAGCAGTTCTTC. This gives the protein CASSFTGTSGGSEQFF.

J is TRBJ1-2 and V is TRBV5-1; TRBD1 might be the D (6 bases). Germline CDR1 is SGHRS and CDR2 is YFSETQ. V shed 4 bases and J shed 4 bases, with 14 bases lying between them. The length of the CDR3 is 14 residues. CDR3 protein: CASSIQGLAYGYTF. The CDR3, as DNA: TGCGCCAGCAGCATACAGGGTTTAGCCTATGGCTACACCTTC.

This clonotype has a count of ten or more. The V and J genes are TRBV5-1 and TRBJ2-2; no definite D call. CDR1 and CDR2 from the germline V gene are SGHRS and YFSETQ. Trimming took off 0 bases at V and 0 bases at J, with 6 bases between the two ends. There are 15 residues in the CDR3. CDR3 amino acids: CASSLEVANTGELFF. In nucleotides, the CDR3 is TGCGCCAGCAGCTTGGAGGTCGCGAACACCGGGGAGCTGTTTTTT.

The sample holds many counts of this clonotype. J is TRBJ2-7 and V is TRBV12-3 or TRBV12-4; no definite D call. This CDR3 is built from 14 residues. The V end lost 0 bases, the J end lost 5 bases, and 11 bases lay between the germline ends. CDR3 nucleotides: TGTGCCAGCAGTTTAGCCGGGCCCCCTAACGAGCAGTACTTC. Protein: CASSLAGPPNEQYF.

This clonotype was counted between two and nine times. This chain joins TRBV7-2 and TRBJ1-4; no definite D call. Trimming took 2 bases from V and 8 from J, leaving 6 bases between them. The germline V gene has CDR1 SGHTA and CDR2 FQGNSA. This CDR3 spans 12 amino acids. CDR3: CASSLNQEKLFF. In nucleotides, the CDR3 is TGTGCCAGCAGCTTAAATCAGGAAAAACTGTTTTTT.

This clonotype appeared a few times. This sequence joins TRBV9 and TRBJ2-7, with D perhaps given as TRBD1 or TRBD2 (5 bases each). The germline V gene encodes CDR1 SGDLS and CDR2 YYNGEE. V was cut by 3 bases and J by 7 bases, with 20 bases left in between. The CDR3 runs to 15 residues. CDR3 loop: CASSAGSGATWEQYF. The CDR3 nucleotides read TGTGCCAGCAGCGCAGGCTCCGGGGCTACGTGGGAGCAGTACTTC.

At least ten counts were recorded for this clonotype. The rearrangement joins TRBV12-5 to TRBJ2-2; D remains unclear. V dropped 6 bases and J dropped 0 bases, with 2 bases sitting between them. CDR3 length equals 12 residues. Germline V lookup: CDR1 LGHNT, CDR2 FRNRAP. This chain's CDR3 is CASGANTGELFF. DNA for the CDR3: TGTGCTAGTGGGGCGAACACCGGGGAGCTGTTTTTT.

This clonotype appeared a few times. The chain has TRBV27 and TRBJ1-2; no definite D call. Deletions cut 5 bases from V and 2 bases from J, with 9 bases between. Germline V gene lookup returns CDR1 MNHEY and CDR2 SMNVEV (reference sequence). The CDR3 contains 13 residues. CDR3 sequence (DNA): TGTGCCAGCAGTCCTTATCCCAACTATGGCTACACCTTC. The encoded protein is CASSPYPNYGYTF.